The 24 T cell receptor beta chains reported below all come from one sample, sequenced in a study of STAT5B mutations in CD4+ large granular lymphocyte leukemia (dated by TCRdb to 2022 to 2024). Library preparation used the immunoSEQ multiplex PCR assay. TCRdb obtained this table from immuneACCESS and retained in-frame rearrangements with V and J assigned. These tables miss some clones; where compared with another copy, unresolved V genes account for less than half of the shortfall, and the remainder is unexplained. The sample includes tens of thousands of clones, with around 81% observed a single time. The biggest ten clones account for approximately 4.7% of the sample. The specimen sequenced was CD4+ T cells from blood buffy coats. These receptors came from a human donor in good health.

This clone was recorded once. The chain uses TRBV30 and TRBJ1-2, with TRBD1 matching over 8 bases. This CDR3 is built from 15 residues. The germline gives CDR1 GTSNPN, CDR2 SVGIG (reference sequence). Trimming cost V 2 bases and J 8 bases; bases outside gene matches: 13. The CDR3 DNA reads as TGTGCCTGGAGTCCCACCCTCCAGGGGGCCTCAGGCTACACCTTC. Protein: CAWSPTLQGASGYTF.

The chain combines TRBV11-2 with TRBJ2-1; 11 positions match TRBD2. CDR3 size: 15 residues. V dropped 3 bases and J dropped 8; count of bases not matched to a gene: 6. The V gene's germline CDR1 is SGHAT and CDR2 FQNNGV. The CDR3 region has the DNA TGTGCCAGCAGCTTCGGGACTAGCGGAGGGGATGAGCAGTTCTTC. Its translation is CASSFGTSGGDEQFF. Full variable domain (outside the CDR3, taken from reference TRBV11-2 and TRBJ2-1): EAGVAQSPRYKIIEKRQSVAFWCNPISGHATLYWYQQILGQGPKLLIQFQNNGVVDDSQLPKDRFSAERLKGVDSTLKIQPAKLEDSAVYLCASSFGTSGGDEQFFGPGTRLTVL.

This clone was detected once. The chain is built from TRBV11-2 and TRBJ1-2, with D unclear. CDR3 size: 13 residues. Germline lookup yields CDR1 SGHAT and CDR2 FQNNGV. The V and J ends lost 5 bases and 3 bases respectively, with 10 bases between them. The chain's CDR3 is CASSPNSDYGYTF. In nucleotides, the CDR3 is TGTGCCAGCAGCCCCAACAGTGACTATGGCTACACCTTC.

The chain has TRBV29-1 and TRBJ2-7; no definite D call. The germline gives CDR1 SQVTM, CDR2 ANQGSEA. The CDR3 sequence is 11 residues long. Trimming shortened V by 3 bases and J by 5 bases, and 8 bases separated the two germline ends. The CDR3 reads CSVDGVDEQYF. CDR3 nucleotides: TGCAGCGTTGATGGGGTTGACGAGCAGTACTTC.

The chain recombines TRBV28 with TRBJ1-2; D is unclear. The CDR3 is 13 residues long. V lost 3 bases, J lost 5 bases, and 10 bases lay in between. Germline V gene data show CDR1 as MDHEN and CDR2 as SYDVKM. The CDR3 loop reads CASSFTGGYGYTF. CDR3 nucleotides: TGTGCCAGCAGTTTTACGGGAGGATATGGCTACACCTTC.

This clone appeared a few times. The genes are TRBV19 and TRBJ2-7; D possibly corresponds to TRBD1 (6 bases). V dropped 3 bases and J dropped 4 bases, with 13 bases sitting between them. This CDR3 has 14 amino acids. The germline CDR1 and CDR2 sequences are LNHDA and SQIVND (reference sequence). CDR3 DNA: TGTGCCAGTAGTATTGGTCGACAGGCGTACGAGCAGTACTTC. This encodes CASSIGRQAYEQYF.

The chain employs TRBV7-9 and TRBJ1-1; weak D call: TRBD1 (5 bases). V lost 3 bases to trimming and J lost 1 base, with 6 bases between them. This CDR3 region has 13 residues. Germline loops: CDR1 SEHNR, CDR2 FQNEAQ (reference sequence). CDR3 protein: CASSFQGNTEAFF. For the CDR3, the DNA is TGTGCCAGCAGCTTTCAGGGGAACACTGAAGCTTTCTTT.

The chain carries TRBV5-1 and TRBJ1-2; D not resolved. The V gene's germline CDR1 is SGHRS and CDR2 YFSETQ. Trimming cost V 0 bases and J 0 bases, with 12 bases left between them. This CDR3 is 16 amino acids long. The CDR3 region is CASSLGAGTSNYGYTF. The CDR3 nucleotides read TGCGCCAGCAGCTTGGGTGCGGGCACCTCTAACTATGGCTACACCTTC.

The rearrangement links TRBV6-1 to TRBJ2-3, with TRBD1 as a possible D gene (6 bases). V lost 4 bases and J 6 bases, leaving 17 bases between the germline ends. Germline CDR1 and CDR2: MNHNS and SASEGT. CDR3 length: 15 residues. The CDR3: CASSVGLARGDTQYF. CDR3 in DNA: TGTGCCAGCAGTGTCGGGCTAGCTAGGGGGGATACGCAGTATTTT.

The CDR3 coding sequence is TGTGCCAGCAGCCAAGATATGGCGGATACGCAGTATTTT. This translates into CASSQDMADTQYF. V and J are TRBV4-2 and TRBJ2-3; D is undetermined. This CDR3 comprises 13 residues. CDR1 is LGHNA and CDR2 is YNFKEQ in the germline V gene. With 0 bases removed from V and 6 bases from J, the gap between germline ends came to 7 bases.

V and J are TRBV5-1 and TRBJ2-2; D might be TRBD1 or TRBD2, each matching 5 bases. In germline, CDR1 is SGHRS, CDR2 YFSETQ. CDR3 length equals 15 residues. V lost 2 bases and J lost 6, with 14 bases in between. CDR3 residues: CASSFSGAEAGELFF. The DNA for the CDR3 is TGCGCCAGCAGCTTTTCCGGGGCCGAGGCCGGGGAGCTGTTTTTT.

This rearrangement joins TRBV7-8 to TRBJ2-7, with 8 nucleotides matching TRBD2. Germline assignment: CDR1 SGHVS and CDR2 FQNEAQ. With V trimmed by 1 base and J by 5 bases, 10 bases remained unmatched. The CDR3 contains 16 residues. The CDR3 DNA follows: TGTGCCAGCAGCTTAGTCGGAGGGACTAGGCCCGACGAGCAGTACTTC. Translating gives CASSLVGGTRPDEQYF.

The V gene is TRBV4-2, the J gene TRBJ1-6, with D possibly TRBD1 on 5 matching bases. V lost 0 bases and J 1 base, leaving 7 bases between the germline ends. The CDR3 is 16 amino acids. Germline CDR1 reads LGHNA; CDR2 reads YNFKEQ. The CDR3 DNA sequence: TGTGCCAGCAGCCAAGAATCAGGGTCCTATAATTCACCCCTCCACTTT. Translated, it gives CASSQESGSYNSPLHF.

This clone was found a few times. J is TRBJ2-1 and V is TRBV5-5; a possible D gene is TRBD1 (6 bases). The V gene's germline CDR1 is SGHKS and CDR2 YYEKEE (reference sequence). V was clipped by 4 bases and J by 2 bases, with 16 bases between them. CDR3 length equals 16 residues. The CDR3 nucleotides read TGTGCCAGCAGCGATCATGGGACACTGGCCTACAATGAGCAGTTCTTC. Translation gives CASSDHGTLAYNEQFF.

The V call is TRBV18, the J call TRBJ2-6, with TRBD1 matching 12 bases. The CDR3 runs 18 residues. After removal of 3 bases from V and 4 bases from J, the junction contained 7 bases not matched to a gene. Germline V gene lookup returns CDR1 KGHSH and CDR2 LQKENI. CDR3 nucleotides: TGTGCCAGCTCACCGCCGGGACAGGGGGCGTGGGGGGCCAACGTCCTGACTTTC. Its protein product is CASSPPGQGAWGANVLTF.

The chain combines TRBV10-1 with TRBJ1-1; a weak D match, TRBD1 (5 bases). CDR1 and CDR2 (germline): WNHNN, SYGVQD (reference sequence). Between the trimmed V and J ends, which lost 4 bases and 4 bases, there was a span of 13 bases. CDR3 length: 14 amino acids. The chain's CDR3 is CASSAGSQGTEAFF. The CDR3 nucleotides are TGCGCCAGCAGTGCCGGATCCCAGGGCACTGAAGCTTTCTTT.

The chain recombines TRBV6-5 with TRBJ1-6, with D maybe TRBD1 (5 bases). The CDR3 length is 15 residues. Germline CDR1 is MNHEY and CDR2 is SVGAGI. V was clipped by 0 bases and J by 7 bases, with 10 bases between them. The DNA of the CDR3 is TGTGCCAGCAGTTACTCGACGACAGCCAATTCACCCCTCCACTTT. It is translated as CASSYSTTANSPLHF.

This chain connects TRBV28 to TRBJ2-1; the match to TRBD2 covers 13 bases. Germline values: CDR1 MDHEN, CDR2 SYDVKM. The CDR3 runs 14 residues. V shed 11 bases and J 5 bases; nucleotides not matched to a gene: 6. The CDR3 region has the DNA TGTGCCGGAACCGGGACTAGCGGGAACAATGAGCAGTTCTTC. Amino acid sequence: CAGTGTSGNNEQFF.

The rearrangement joins TRBV7-9 to TRBJ1-4; D may be TRBD1 (5 bases). The V and J ends lost 2 bases and 0 bases respectively, with 13 bases between them. The germline CDR1 and CDR2 sequences are SEHNR and FQNEAQ (reference sequence). The CDR3 has 17 residues. The CDR3 sequence: CASSLPPTGATNEKLFF. CDR3 bases: TGTGCCAGCAGCTTACCCCCTACAGGTGCAACTAATGAAAAACTGTTTTTT.

A few counts support this clone. V and J are TRBV9 and TRBJ1-4, with D unclear. CDR3 length: 14 residues. From germline, CDR1 is SGDLS and CDR2 YYNGEE. The V end was cut by 4 bases, the J end by 8 bases, with 15 bases between. CDR3 in DNA: TGTGCCAGCAGCTCCCGGGAGGGCTGGGAAAAACTGTTTTTT. The encoded protein is CASSSREGWEKLFF.

The CDR3 DNA is TGTGCCAGCAGTTCACGCGGGGTGAACACCGGGGAGCTGTTTTTT. The encoded protein is CASSSRGVNTGELFF. This chain joins TRBV6-5 and TRBJ2-2, with TRBD2 as a possible D gene (6 bases). Germline loops: CDR1 MNHEY, CDR2 SVGAGI. Trimming left V 4 bases short and J 1 base short, with 10 bases between. This CDR3 has 15 amino acids.

This clone was counted a few times. The CDR3 loop is CASSQVTGKETQYF. The DNA for the CDR3 is TGCGCCAGCAGTCAAGTGACAGGGAAGGAGACCCAGTACTTC. The gene calls are TRBV23-1 and TRBJ2-5, with 7 positions matching TRBD1. Being an ORF, TRBV23-1 has a function that is uncertain. The CDR3 covers 14 residues. The V gene end was trimmed by 2 bases and the J gene end by 5 bases; junction bases not matched to a gene: 5.

This chain uses TRBV29-1 with TRBJ1-1; no reliable D call. This CDR3 has 12 amino acids. CDR1 SQVTM and CDR2 ANQGSEA come from the germline V gene. V lost 4 bases and J 5 bases, leaving 11 bases between the germline ends. CDR3 DNA: TGCAGCGTTGGAGAACGCTTAACTGAAGCTTTCTTT. Its translation is CSVGERLTEAFF.

The gene calls are TRBV2 and TRBJ2-3; 10 bases line up with TRBD2. The V gene end was trimmed by 1 base and the J gene end by 1 base; junction bases not matched to a gene: 20. CDR1 SNHLY and CDR2 FYNNEI come from the germline V gene. This CDR3 is 22 amino acids long. CDR3 bases: TGTGCCAGCAGTGAAGATTCTGTGCGTGGGCTAGCGGGAGTGAGGGGCACAGATACGCAGTATTTT. Translation: CASSEDSVRGLAGVRGTDTQYF.